These T cell receptor beta chains were read from a single sample in a study of blood T cell repertoires in COVID-19. Clones were read by immunoSEQ multiplex PCR, and TCRdb kept only the in-frame ones, dropping some. The sample shows about 50,000 clones, roughly 90% of them seen only once. Sequences were obtained from peripheral blood. The receptors were sampled from a human donor in a cohort sampled during active COVID-19. Each CDR3 is given with its conserved first and last residue. A D gene is named only where the DNA matches it firmly. Not all rows give a size; the values are once, few, many and, for expanded clones, a class.

v_gene	j_gene	d_gene	abundance	CDR3nt	CDR3aa
TRBV28	TRBJ1-1	TRBD1	-	TGTGCCAGCAGTTCGCCGGGACAGTACATGAACACTGAAGCTTTCTTT	CASSSPGQYMNTEAFF
TRBV30	TRBJ2-1	-	-	TGTGCCTGGAGCGGGGTTGGGGCGGGGTTGCTCTACAATGAGCAGTTCTTC	CAWSGVGAGLLYNEQFF
TRBV4-3	TRBJ2-5	-	-	TGCGCCAGCAGCCAAGGAGAACGAGGTCAAGAGACCCAGTACTTC	CASSQGERGQETQYF
TRBV25-1	TRBJ2-5	-	-	TGTGCCAGCAATTCCTTCGGGGGATCCCAAGAGACCCAGTACTTC	CASNSFGGSQETQYF
TRBV6-5	TRBJ1-2	-	-	TGTGCCAGCAGCCAGGGATTCTATGGCTACACCTTC	CASSQGFYGYTF
TRBV5-6	TRBJ2-7	-	-	TGTGCCAGCAGCTTGCGAACAGGGTGGAGGGAGCAGTACTTC	CASSLRTGWREQYF
TRBV18	TRBJ1-3	-	-	TGTGCCAGCTCACCGTCGAGGTTTGGTGGAAACACCATATATTTT	CASSPSRFGGNTIYF
TRBV3-1/TRBV3-2	TRBJ2-1	TRBD2	-	TGTGCCAGCAGCCACGGGACTAGCGGGGAAAATGAGCAGTTCTTC	CASSHGTSGENEQFF
TRBV19	TRBJ2-3	-	-	TGTGCCAGTAGTACCCAGGGGAGCACAGATACGCAGTATTTT	CASSTQGSTDTQYF
TRBV29-1	TRBJ2-3	TRBD1	-	TGCAGCGTAGAGCCCGGGACAGGGGGCAGGGATACGCAGTATTTT	CSVEPGTGGRDTQYF
TRBV5-1	TRBJ2-7	-	-	TGCGCCAGCAGCTTGCCCGCCACGATGCCGTCGGGCGAGCAGTACTTC	CASSLPATMPSGEQYF
TRBV2	TRBJ1-5	TRBD1	few	TGTGCCAGCAGGGACAGGGTTAATAGCAATCAGCCCCAGCATTTT	CASRDRVNSNQPQHF
TRBV12-5	TRBJ1-1	-	-	TGTGCTAGTGGTTTGGGTGGCCCCATCACTGAAGCTTTCTTT	CASGLGGPITEAFF
TRBV6-2/TRBV6-3	TRBJ2-7	-	few	TGTGCCAGCAGTTACTCGAGGGGGTACGAGCAGTACTTC	CASSYSRGYEQYF
TRBV7-2	TRBJ2-5	-	-	TGTGCCAGCAGCGCCTCGGGTTTCAAAGAGACCCAGTACTTC	CASSASGFKETQYF
TRBV7-9	TRBJ2-5	-	-	TGTGCCAGCAGCCAGGGGGTTGGAGGGGGCTACCAAGAGACCCAGTACTTC	CASSQGVGGGYQETQYF
TRBV30	TRBJ2-7	TRBD1	-	TGTGCCTGGTCCGGGACAGGGACCTACGAGCAGTACTTC	CAWSGTGTYEQYF
TRBV5-1	TRBJ1-2	TRBD1	-	TGCGCCAGCAGCTCTGGACAGGGGGCGCATGGCTACACCTTC	CASSSGQGAHGYTF
TRBV30	TRBJ1-2	TRBD1	-	TGTGCCTGGGACAGGGGGGACTATGGCTACACCTTC	CAWDRGDYGYTF
TRBV30	TRBJ1-4	-	-	TGTGCCTGGAGTAGCCTTCTTAATGAAAAACTGTTTTTT	CAWSSLLNEKLFF
TRBV19	TRBJ1-5	TRBD1	-	TGTGCCAGTAGTATGTGGGGCAGGGGGACCTATCAGCCCCAGCATTTT	CASSMWGRGTYQPQHF
TRBV19	TRBJ1-4	-	-	TGTGCCAGTAATGGGCGTCATGCTTATAATGAAAAACTGTTTTTT	CASNGRHAYNEKLFF
TRBV6-1	TRBJ2-7	TRBD2	-	TGTGCCAGCAGTGCCCGGACTAGCGGGGGGACCTACGAGCAGTACTTC	CASSARTSGGTYEQYF
TRBV6-5	TRBJ2-7	-	-	TGTGCCAGCAGTCACAGGTCCGGCGGCTCCTACGAGCAGTACTTC	CASSHRSGGSYEQYF
TRBV9	TRBJ2-7	-	-	TGTGCCAGCAGCGTAGGAGGCCGGGACACAACCTACGAGCAGTACTTC	CASSVGGRDTTYEQYF
TRBV18	TRBJ2-2	-	once	TGTGCCAGCTCACCGCGGGGCGGGGCAACCGGGGAGCTGTTTTTT	CASSPRGGATGELFF
TRBV19	TRBJ1-5	-	-	TGTGCCAGTAGGGGGGGGAATCAGCCCCAGCATTTT	CASRGGNQPQHF
TRBV6-2/TRBV6-3	TRBJ1-2	TRBD1	-	TGTGCCAGCAGTTACGGGACAGCCGAGCGTCTCTATGGCTACACCTTC	CASSYGTAERLYGYTF
TRBV6-4	TRBJ1-5	-	-	TGTGCCAGCAGTCAAGACAGGAGGCCCAATCAGCCCCAGCATTTT	CASSQDRRPNQPQHF
TRBV12-5	TRBJ1-5	-	few	TGTGCTAGTGGTTTTAGTGAGCCCCAGCATTTT	CASGFSEPQHF
TRBV5-1	TRBJ1-1	TRBD1	-	TGCGCCAGCAGGGCATTCCCAGGACAGGGTTCTTATGGGTCCTCTGAAGCTTTCTTT	CASRAFPGQGSYGSSEAFF
TRBV5-1	TRBJ1-1	-	-	TGCGCCAGCAGCTTGGTTGGGCAGGGGAGTACTGAAGCTTTCTTT	CASSLVGQGSTEAFF
TRBV5-6	TRBJ2-5	-	-	TGTGCCAGCAGCCCTGGGATGGGGCACCAAGAGACCCAGTACTTC	CASSPGMGHQETQYF
TRBV4-2	TRBJ1-2	-	once	TGTGCCAGCAGCCAAGGGGCCGGGGTTCACTATGGCTACACCTTC	CASSQGAGVHYGYTF
TRBV28	TRBJ1-6	TRBD1	-	TGTGCCAGCAGTCTGGGACAGGGATCACCCCTCCACTTT	CASSLGQGSPLHF
TRBV5-5	TRBJ2-3	-	-	TGTGCCAGCAGCCTCGGGGTAGAGGGAGGGCAGTATTTT	CASSLGVEGGQYF
TRBV27	TRBJ1-4	TRBD1	-	TGTGCCAGCACCCAAGTTGGCAGGGGGATACATGGTGAAAAACTGTTTTTT	CASTQVGRGIHGEKLFF
TRBV2	TRBJ2-5	TRBD2	-	TGTGCCAGCGGGGGGACTAGCGCCCCCAGCGAGACCCAGTACTTC	CASGGTSAPSETQYF
TRBV7-2	TRBJ1-2	-	-	TGTGCCAGCAGCCTGGTTGGCCAGGAATATGGCTACACCTTC	CASSLVGQEYGYTF
TRBV5-1	TRBJ2-1	TRBD1	-	TGCGCCAGCACCTCCGGGACAGGGAACAATGAGCAGTTCTTC	CASTSGTGNNEQFF
TRBV4-3	TRBJ2-1	TRBD2	-	TGCGCCAGCAGCCAAGATCCGGGCGGGGGGGACTACAATGAGCAGTTCTTC	CASSQDPGGGDYNEQFF
TRBV9	TRBJ2-6	TRBD2	-	TGTGCCAGCAAGGGGACTAGCGGGGCAGGCTCTGGGGCCAACGTCCTGACTTTC	CASKGTSGAGSGANVLTF
TRBV3-1/TRBV3-2	TRBJ2-5	-	-	TGTGCCAGCAGCCAGCATAGCTTGGGGGCAGAGACCCAGTACTTC	CASSQHSLGAETQYF
TRBV6-6	TRBJ2-6	TRBD2	few	TGTGCCAGCAGTCCCCGGACTAGCGCTATCTCTGGGGCCAACGTCCTGACTTTC	CASSPRTSAISGANVLTF
TRBV18	TRBJ2-4	-	once	TGTGCCAGCTCAGCACAACAGGGAGTGGACATTCAGTACTTC	CASSAQQGVDIQYF
TRBV27	TRBJ2-3	-	-	TGTGCCAGCAGTTTAAAGGACAGAAGCACAGATACGCAGTATTTT	CASSLKDRSTDTQYF
TRBV4-2	TRBJ1-2	-	few	TGTGCCAGCAGCCAAGGCGGACAGTCCTTTTATGGCTACACCTTC	CASSQGGQSFYGYTF
TRBV10-2	TRBJ2-7	-	-	TGCGCCAGCAGTGATCCAGGGGGGTTTTCCTACGAGCAGTACTTC	CASSDPGGFSYEQYF
TRBV7-9	TRBJ1-2	-	-	TGTGCCAGCAGCTTAGAACATGTTAACTATGGCTACACCTTC	CASSLEHVNYGYTF